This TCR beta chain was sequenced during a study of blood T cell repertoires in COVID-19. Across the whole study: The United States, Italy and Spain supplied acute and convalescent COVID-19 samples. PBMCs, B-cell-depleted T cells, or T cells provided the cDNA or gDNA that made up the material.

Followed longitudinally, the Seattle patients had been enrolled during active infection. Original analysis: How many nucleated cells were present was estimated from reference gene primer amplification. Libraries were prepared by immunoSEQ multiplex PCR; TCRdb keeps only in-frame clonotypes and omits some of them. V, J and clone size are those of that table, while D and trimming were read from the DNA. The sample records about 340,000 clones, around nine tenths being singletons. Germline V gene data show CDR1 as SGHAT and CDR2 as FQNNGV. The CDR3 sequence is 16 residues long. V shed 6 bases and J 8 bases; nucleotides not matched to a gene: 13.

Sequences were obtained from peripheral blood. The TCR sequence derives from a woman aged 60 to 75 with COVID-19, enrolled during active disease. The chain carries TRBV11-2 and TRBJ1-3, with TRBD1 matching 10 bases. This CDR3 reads CASSSTTGGWGDTIYF. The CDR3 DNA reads TGTGCCAGCAGTTCGACGACAGGGGGCTGGGGTGACACCATATATTTT.